Each of the 3 T cell receptor beta chains below was sequenced from the same sample in a study of regulatory T cells in long-lasting Graves disease. Time point in this sample: newly diagnosed GD, antithyroid drugs for less than 3 months. The TCR library was made from RNA extracted from PBMCs. Both iRepertoire HTBI primers and Arm-PCR of CDR3 regions were used to build the TCR beta libraries. TCRdb processed the multiplex PCR reads anew with MiXCR; each CDR3 protein has one entry. The sample gives 550,000 to 700,000 distinct CDR3 sequences, about 15% of which show up once; more than 10% is in the top ten. These data were also reused for a study on T cells in Graves' hyperthyroidism and ophthalmopathy.

The sequencing here drew on peripheral blood mononuclear cells (PBMCs), taken at new diagnosis, from a patient treated with antithyroid drugs. The receptors stem from a man aged 18-30 years with Graves disease.

At least ten counts were recorded for this clonotype. The CDR3 sequence: CSADSLSYEQYF. CDR3 sequence (DNA): TGCAGTGCCGACAGCCTCTCCTACGAGCAGTACTTC. This chain connects TRBV20-1 to TRBJ2-7; weak D call: TRBD1 (5 bases). V gave up 6 bases and J gave up 0 bases, with 9 bases separating them. CDR1 is DFQATT, CDR2 SNEGSKA, per germline (reference sequence). This CDR3 region has 12 residues.

This clonotype was counted at least ten times. The V gene is TRBV12-3 or TRBV12-4, the J gene TRBJ2-3, with 8 bases aligning to TRBD2. The CDR3 is 16 residues long. V lost 5 bases, J lost 2 bases, and 9 bases stayed unmatched. The CDR3 region is CASSLPKAGVTDTQYF. The CDR3, as DNA: TGTGCCAGCAGTCTACCAAAAGCGGGGGTCACAGATACGCAGTATTTT.

This clonotype was counted ten times or more. This sequence joins TRBV27 and TRBJ2-7, with 8 bases identical to TRBD1. Germline V gene lookup returns CDR1 MNHEY and CDR2 SMNVEV (reference sequence). Trimming took 5 bases from V and 6 from J; bases not matched to a gene: 9. The CDR3 is 14 amino acids. The CDR3 loop reads CASSQAGTGGEQYF. CDR3 nucleotides: TGTGCCAGCAGTCAGGCCGGGACAGGCGGCGAGCAGTACTTC.